This T cell receptor beta chain comes out of a study of blood T cell repertoires in COVID-19. For the study at large: T cells, B-cell-depleted T cells, or PBMCs provided the cDNA or gDNA that served as material.

Clones were sequenced by immunoSEQ multiplex PCR, and TCRdb holds only the in-frame ones, with some missing. The data contain 130,000 to 150,000 clones, about 80% of them singletons. Germline CDR1 reads SGHAT; CDR2 reads FQNNGV. After removal of 5 bases from V and 5 bases from J, the junction contained 11 bases not matched to a gene. CDR3 length equals 16 residues. The sample consisted of peripheral blood. This TCR derives from an older man who had recovered from COVID-19. The chain has TRBV11-2 and TRBJ2-2; 7 bases match TRBD1. CDR3 sequence: CASSTRDRPWTGELFF. For the CDR3, the DNA is TGTGCCAGCAGCACCCGGGACAGACCTTGGACCGGGGAGCTGTTTTTT.